The sequence of this T cell receptor beta chain was determined in a study of blood T cell repertoires in COVID-19. Sequencing used immunoSEQ multiplex PCR; TCRdb keeps in-frame clones, though not all of them. The sample has some 260,000 clones; 87% are singletons. Participant ages covered roughly 18 to 89 years across 24 US areas. CDR3 length: 16 residues. Germline loops: CDR1 MGHDK, CDR2 SYGVNS. The junction had 8 bases not matched to a gene; V was cut back by 1 base and J by 4 bases. This TCR came from a woman under 40 with acute COVID-19. The chain couples TRBV25-1 to TRBJ1-2; 8 nucleotides align to TRBD1. Input material: PBMCs or T cells enriched from blood (not recorded which). The CDR3 sequence: CASSEWTGRFAYGYTF. DNA of the CDR3: TGTGCCAGCAGTGAATGGACAGGGAGGTTTGCCTATGGCTACACCTTC.